Presented here are 2 T cell receptor beta chains from one specimen sequenced in a study of blood T cell repertoires in COVID-19. Method: immunoSEQ multiplex PCR; TCRdb's copy keeps in-frame clones and lacks some. This table has about 88,000 clones, approximately 91% appearing once. Sequencing was done on a sample of peripheral blood. Source of these receptors: an elderly woman with acute or convalescent COVID-19.

This chain links TRBV3-1 (or the pseudogene TRBV3-2) with TRBJ2-7; 10 nucleotides line up with TRBD2. Germline trimming cut 4 bases from V and 6 bases from J; bases unmatched to any gene: 12. Germline loops: CDR1 LGHDT, CDR2 YNNKEL (reference sequence). This CDR3 has 16 residues. CDR3: CASSPPGLAGVGEQYF. CDR3 DNA sequence: TGTGCCAGCAGCCCACCGGGGCTAGCGGGAGTGGGCGAGCAGTACTTC.

This clone was seen a handful of times. The chain combines TRBV19 with TRBJ2-2; 8 positions agree with TRBD1. J gave up 3 bases and V 8 bases, and 8 bases lay outside the gene matches. CDR1 is LNHDA and CDR2 is SQIVND in the germline V gene (reference sequence). This CDR3 is 15 amino acids long. The CDR3 region has the DNA TGTGCCAGTTCCTCCGGACAGGGCTACACCGGGGAGCTGTTTTTT. Residues: CASSSGQGYTGELFF.